This T cell receptor (beta chain) was sequenced for a study of CD8+CD57+ T cells in acquired aplastic anemia. The overall study: Average DNA yield from sorted CD4+ and CD8+ cells was approximately 3 ug.

By flow cytometry, patients selected for sequencing had shown an expansion of CD8+CD57+ cells. All patients had severe acquired aplastic anemia. Patients were therapy-naive when their blood was sampled. The germline V gene has CDR1 SGHNT and CDR2 YYREEE (reference sequence). V dropped 0 bases and J dropped 1 base, with 10 bases sitting between them. CDR3 size: 16 residues. This clonotype showed up just once. Genomic DNA provided the template from which TCR beta VDJ and CDR3 profiles were obtained. MiXCR, run by TCRdb on the reads, gives a single entry per CDR3 protein. The table records roughly 170,000 distinct CDR3 sequences, approximately 48% of them present only once.

The sequence came from a human donor with aplastic anemia. The J gene is TRBJ2-2, the V gene TRBV5-4; D is unclear. Sample: sorted CD4+, CD8+, or CD8+CD57+ T cells (not recorded which) from PBMCs. The CDR3 loop reads CASSLAHRQNTGELFF. CDR3 sequence (DNA): TGTGCCAGCAGCTTGGCGCACAGACAGAACACCGGGGAGCTGTTTTTT.